The 28 T cell receptor beta chains given below trace back to one sample, sequenced in a study of glioma-infiltrating T cells after dendritic cell vaccination. Produced via immunoSEQ multiplex PCR; TCRdb's table is partial and in-frame only. Seen here are 100,000 or so clones, approximately 80% observed once, and the top ten hold 5% to 7%. Time point indicated: after dendritic cell vaccination, including at tumor progression/relapse. This sample comprised blood, obtained after dendritic cell vaccination. The receptors were gathered from a human donor with glioblastoma.

CDR3 DNA sequence: TGTGCCAGCAGCCCTACCACCCGGGACAGGGGAGATGGCTACACCTTC. Translating it yields CASSPTTRDRGDGYTF. This chain joins TRBV4-2 and TRBJ1-2, with TRBD1 identical over 10 bases. The CDR3 covers 16 residues. Unmatched junction bases numbered 11, after V lost 4 bases and J lost 6 bases. From germline, CDR1 is LGHNA and CDR2 YNFKEQ.

The chain links TRBV7-2 to TRBJ1-1, with a weak D call TRBD1 (6 bases). The germline gives CDR1 SGHTA, CDR2 FQGNSA. This CDR3 is built from 14 residues. Trimming stripped 6 bases from V and 8 bases from J, with 19 bases between. The CDR3 DNA is TGTGCCAGCAGTTTCACAAACCAGGGGACAGAAGCTTTCTTT. It yields the protein CASSFTNQGTEAFF.

In nucleotides, the CDR3 is TGTGCCTGGAGGCGGCAGGGCACTGAAGCTTTCTTT. Translated: CAWRRQGTEAFF. The V call is TRBV30, the J call TRBJ1-1, with a weak D call TRBD1 (5 bases). Per germline, CDR1 GTSNPN and CDR2 SVGIG (reference sequence). Trimming removed 3 bases at V and 4 bases at J, with 9 bases between. The CDR3 is made up of 12 amino acids.

J is TRBJ1-1 and V is TRBV2; D is ambiguous. This CDR3 spans 13 amino acids. The V gene lost 10 bases and the J gene lost 7 bases, with 19 bases spanning the gap. Per the germline V gene, CDR1 is SNHLY and CDR2 is FYNNEI. The CDR3 loop is CATNPPGRVEAFF. The CDR3 nucleotides read TGTGCCACCAACCCCCCCGGGAGGGTTGAAGCTTTCTTT.

The chain joins TRBV5-1 to TRBJ2-5, with 14 bases lining up with TRBD2. Germline assignment: CDR1 SGHRS and CDR2 YFSETQ. The CDR3 is 18 residues long. V was pared by 0 bases and J by 1 base, with 5 bases of the junction left unmatched. DNA of the CDR3: TGCGCCAGCAGCTTGGGACTAGCGGGAGGGACATTCCAAGAGACCCAGTACTTC. Translated: CASSLGLAGGTFQETQYF.

The rearrangement joins TRBV5-1 to TRBJ2-3, with a tentative D call TRBD2 (5 bases). The length of the CDR3 is 15 residues. Germline loops: CDR1 SGHRS, CDR2 YFSETQ. Trimming shortened V by 2 bases and J by 2 bases, and 12 bases separated the two germline ends. The CDR3 nucleotides read TGCGCCAGCAGCTTCGGGGATAGGGACACAGATACGCAGTATTTT. Translated: CASSFGDRDTDTQYF. The variable domain in full, completed from reference TRBV5-1 and TRBJ2-3, reads KAGVTQTPRYLIKTRGQQVTLSCSPISGHRSVSWYQQTPGQGLQFLFEYFSETQRNKGNFPGRFSGRQFSNSRSEMNVSTLELGDSALYLCASSFGDRDTDTQYFGPGTRLTVL.

This chain uses TRBV5-3 with TRBJ1-1; D is possibly TRBD1 (5 bases). TRBV5-3 is designated an ORF whose function remains uncertain. Trimming cost V 3 bases and J 2 bases, with 14 bases left between them. The CDR3 contains 15 residues. DNA of the CDR3: TGTGCCAGAAGCTGGACACAGGATGTAAACACTGAAGCTTTCTTT. Translation gives CARSWTQDVNTEAFF.

This chain uses TRBV28 with TRBJ1-2, with D tentatively TRBD1 (5 bases). The CDR3 contains 13 residues. V gave up 2 bases and J gave up 4 bases, with 8 bases separating them. Per the germline V gene, CDR1 is MDHEN and CDR2 is SYDVKM. The CDR3: CASSLQGTYGYTF. CDR3 bases: TGTGCCAGCAGTTTACAGGGAACCTATGGCTACACCTTC.

This chain joins TRBV5-4 and TRBJ2-7; 12 positions match TRBD1. V was clipped by 3 bases and J by 3 bases; unmatched bases: 4. The CDR3 totals 15 residues. CDR1 is SGHNT, CDR2 YYREEE, per germline (reference sequence). CDR3 residues: CASSSRDRGLYEQYF. In DNA form, the CDR3 reads TGTGCCAGCAGCTCCCGGGACAGGGGGCTCTACGAGCAGTACTTC.

V and J are TRBV18 and TRBJ1-3; D is unresolved. Germline loops: CDR1 KGHSH, CDR2 LQKENI. The V end was cut by 2 bases, the J end by 3 bases, with 5 bases between. The CDR3 is 13 amino acids. In DNA form, the CDR3 reads TGTGCCAGCTCACCAGGCGGTGGAAACACCATATATTTT. Translating it yields CASSPGGGNTIYF.

The chain has TRBV7-9 and TRBJ1-2; perhaps TRBD1 as D (6 bases). Trimming left V 3 bases short and J 6 bases short, with 17 bases between. The CDR3 is made up of 15 amino acids. The germline CDR1 and CDR2 sequences are SEHNR and FQNEAQ (reference sequence). CDR3 sequence (DNA): TGTGCCAGCAGCTTTGGGCCACAGGGTGCGGATGGCTACACCTTC. It yields the protein CASSFGPQGADGYTF.

This clone is a singleton in its sample. In nucleotides, the CDR3 is TGTGCCAGCAGCTCTTACGGGGGGGCGAACACTGAAGCTTTCTTT. Encoded protein: CASSSYGGANTEAFF. The chain is built from TRBV5-4 and TRBJ1-1; possible D gene TRBD1, 6 bases. CDR1 and CDR2 from the germline V gene are SGHNT and YYREEE (reference sequence). Between the trimmed V and J ends, which lost 3 bases and 1 base, there was a span of 13 bases. The CDR3 loop spans 15 amino acids.

This clone was found once. The V and J genes are TRBV10-1 and TRBJ2-1; D possibly corresponds to TRBD2 (5 bases). CDR1 and CDR2 from the germline V gene are WNHNN and SYGVQD (reference sequence). V lost 9 bases and J lost 0, with 12 bases in between. This CDR3 has 14 residues. This chain's CDR3 is CASRGLSSYNEQFF. As DNA, the CDR3 is TGCGCCAGTCGAGGGTTAAGCTCCTACAATGAGCAGTTCTTC.

The V and J genes are TRBV6-1 and TRBJ2-7, with 7 nucleotides matching TRBD1. The V gene end was trimmed by 4 bases and the J gene end by 2 bases; junction bases not matched to a gene: 5. The CDR3 contains 14 residues. From germline, CDR1 is MNHNS and CDR2 SASEGT. The CDR3 coding sequence is TGTGCCAGCAGTGCGACAGGGACCGCCTACGAGCAGTACTTC. Its translation is CASSATGTAYEQYF.

This clone was seen a handful of times. The chain uses TRBV10-3 and TRBJ1-1; D not certain. The germline V gene encodes CDR1 ENHRY and CDR2 SYGVKD. The CDR3 loop spans 13 amino acids. V shed 0 bases and J shed 8 bases, with 10 bases lying between them. The CDR3 DNA reads as TGTGCCATCAGTGAGTCCACAGCGGCGGAAGCTTTCTTT. Its translation: CAISESTAAEAFF.

This clone occurred a few times. The rearrangement links TRBV10-3 to TRBJ2-7, with 16 bases that match TRBD2. In germline, CDR1 is ENHRY, CDR2 SYGVKD. V was clipped by 6 bases and J by 7 bases; unmatched bases: 12. This CDR3 contains 17 residues. CDR3 in DNA: TGTGCCATCAGCTCGGGACTAGCGGGAGGGTCGCTACGGGAGCAGTACTTC. As protein: CAISSGLAGGSLREQYF.

CDR3 in amino acids: CASSVGGYSYNEQFF. CDR3 in DNA: TGTGCCAGCAGCGTAGGCGGGTATTCCTACAATGAGCAGTTCTTC. The J gene is TRBJ2-1, the V gene TRBV9; TRBD2 might be the D (5 bases). Trimming removed 0 bases at V and 1 base at J, with 8 bases between. Germline V gene data show CDR1 as SGDLS and CDR2 as YYNGEE. The CDR3 spans 15 residues.

The rearrangement links TRBV30 to TRBJ1-1; 8 bases line up with TRBD1. The CDR3 spans 15 residues. Germline assignment: CDR1 GTSNPN and CDR2 SVGIG (reference sequence). V gave up 4 bases and J gave up 1 base; unmatched junction bases: 8. CDR3 protein: CAWNNNGQGNTEAFF. The CDR3 nucleotides read TGTGCCTGGAATAATAACGGACAGGGGAACACTGAAGCTTTCTTT.

The J gene is TRBJ2-1, the V gene TRBV11-2; D is undetermined. This CDR3 comprises 14 residues. The V gene lost 1 base and the J gene lost 9 bases, with 13 bases spanning the gap. Germline values: CDR1 SGHAT, CDR2 FQNNGV. The CDR3 nucleotides read TGTGCCAGCAGCTTAGCAAGGAGTGGAATTGAGCAGTTCTTC. Translated: CASSLARSGIEQFF.

This clone was seen just once. The chain uses TRBV5-1 and TRBJ2-5; D call uncertain. The CDR3 runs 14 residues. Germline CDR1 is SGHRS and CDR2 is YFSETQ. With 2 bases removed from V and 0 bases from J, the gap between germline ends came to 8 bases. The CDR3 DNA reads TGCGCCAGCAGCTTCTACTCCCACCAAGAGACCCAGTACTTC. Translating it yields CASSFYSHQETQYF.

The rearrangement uses TRBV18 and TRBJ1-1, with 10 positions matching TRBD1. The junction had 7 bases not matched to a gene; V was cut back by 3 bases and J by 6 bases. The germline gives CDR1 KGHSH, CDR2 LQKENI. The CDR3 totals 15 residues. The CDR3 DNA reads TGTGCCAGCTCACCCCGACAGGGGGCGGTGTCTGAAGCTTTCTTT. Its protein is CASSPRQGAVSEAFF.

The rearrangement uses TRBV7-8 and TRBJ1-1; 9 nucleotides align to TRBD1. CDR1 SGHVS and CDR2 FQNEAQ come from the germline V gene. The CDR3 spans 15 residues. V shed 2 bases and J 3 bases; nucleotides not matched to a gene: 4. CDR3 DNA: TGTGCCAGCAGCTTATTGAACAGGGGGCACACTGAAGCTTTCTTT. As protein: CASSLLNRGHTEAFF.

The chain uses TRBV7-2 and TRBJ2-2; 7 positions agree with TRBD2. Germline assignment: CDR1 SGHTA and CDR2 FQGNSA. J was trimmed by 2 bases and V by 5 bases; bases with no gene match: 8. This CDR3 is built from 16 residues. Here the CDR3 reads CASSIRLARNTGELFF. As DNA, the CDR3 is TGTGCCAGCAGCATTAGACTAGCCCGAAACACCGGGGAGCTGTTTTTT.

The chain has TRBV5-4 and TRBJ2-2; D call uncertain. The CDR3 covers 15 residues. The germline gives CDR1 SGHNT, CDR2 YYREEE (reference sequence). The V end was cut by 4 bases, the J end by 7 bases, with 17 bases between. The CDR3: CASSPRLSGGGELFF. The CDR3, as DNA: TGTGCCAGCAGCCCCAGACTCTCCGGTGGCGGGGAGCTGTTTTTT.

The chain links TRBV28 to TRBJ2-7, with a weak D call TRBD2 (6 bases). CDR1 MDHEN and CDR2 SYDVKM come from the germline V gene. V dropped 7 bases and J dropped 2 bases, with 15 bases sitting between them. CDR3 length: 14 amino acids. Here the CDR3 reads CASITAGRPYEQYF. CDR3 sequence (DNA): TGTGCCAGCATCACGGCGGGACGACCCTACGAGCAGTACTTC.

The J gene is TRBJ2-7, the V gene TRBV4-1; weak D call: TRBD1 (6 bases). CDR1 MGHRA and CDR2 YSYEKL come from the germline V gene. This CDR3 contains 14 residues. The germline V and J ends were trimmed by 4 bases and 2 bases, with 12 bases remaining between them. The chain's CDR3 is CASSLQTGTYEQYF. DNA for the CDR3: TGCGCCAGCAGCCTACAGACAGGAACCTACGAGCAGTACTTC.

The chain recombines TRBV9 with TRBJ2-5; 8 bases align to TRBD2. CDR1 and CDR2 from the germline V gene are SGDLS and YYNGEE. CDR3 length: 14 residues. V dropped 0 bases and J dropped 5; count of bases not matched to a gene: 3. DNA of the CDR3: TGTGCCAGCAGCGTAGCGGGAGGGTGGGAGACCCAGTACTTC. Translating gives CASSVAGGWETQYF.

The count of this clone is one. The rearrangement joins TRBV14 to TRBJ1-6, with D perhaps matching TRBD1 (6 bases). The germline V and J ends were trimmed by 3 bases and 5 bases, with 11 bases remaining between them. The CDR3 sequence is 15 residues long. CDR1 SGHDN and CDR2 FVKESK come from the germline V gene. The CDR3 DNA reads as TGTGCCAGCAGCCAGTGGACAGCCAATAATTCACCCCTCCACTTT. It specifies CASSQWTANNSPLHF.